This T cell receptor beta chain was documented in a study of T cell repertoires in cytomegalovirus infection. Germline CDR1 is MNHNS and CDR2 is SASEGT. This CDR3 is 19 amino acids long. The junction had 11 bases not matched to a gene; V was cut back by 3 bases and J by 2 bases. Comment on this clonotype: As yet, its antigen is unknown.

TCRdb passed the reads through MiXCR, listing each CDR3 protein once. The table records about 900,000 distinct CDR3 sequences, approximately 33% of them present only once. This chain uses TRBV6-1 with TRBJ2-6; TRBD2 agrees at 9 bases. This clonotype originated in a human donor in good health (CMV status not recorded). Some clones in this sample may be carry-over from other donors' samples. Here the sequenced sample was cultured CD8+ T cells from PBMCs, taken from culture after CMV antigen stimulation. The CDR3 nucleotides are TGTGCCAGCAGTGAGGGACTAGCCGGTAGGGTACCTGGGGCCAACGTCCTGACTTTC. This sequence encodes CASSEGLAGRVPGANVLTF.